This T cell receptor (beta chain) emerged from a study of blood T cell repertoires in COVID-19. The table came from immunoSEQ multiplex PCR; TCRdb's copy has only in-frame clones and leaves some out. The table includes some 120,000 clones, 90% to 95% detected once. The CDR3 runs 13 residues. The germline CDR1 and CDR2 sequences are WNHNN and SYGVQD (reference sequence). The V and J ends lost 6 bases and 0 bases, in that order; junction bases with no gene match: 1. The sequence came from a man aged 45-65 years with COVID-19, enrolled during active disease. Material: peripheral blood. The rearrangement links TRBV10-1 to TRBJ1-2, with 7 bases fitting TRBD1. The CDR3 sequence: CASRDRTNYGYTF. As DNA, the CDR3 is TGCGCCAGCAGGGACAGGACTAACTATGGCTACACCTTC.